One T cell receptor beta chain is described in this entry. TCRdb's copy holds only in-frame clones and misses some; the assay was immunoSEQ multiplex PCR. The sample carries 250,000 or so clones, around 90% recorded once. This specimen comes from a study of blood T cell repertoires in COVID-19. Germline assignment: CDR1 LNHDA and CDR2 SQIVND (reference sequence). V gave up 5 bases and J gave up 0 bases; unmatched junction bases: 8. CDR3 size: 18 residues. Cohorts were determined from participant-reported clinical history. The sequencing sample was made of PBMCs or T cells enriched from blood (not recorded which). The chain couples TRBV19 to TRBJ2-7; 15 bases are a match to TRBD2. This TCR came from a woman aged 50 to 65 who had recovered from COVID-19. This CDR3 reads CASSPGTSGRTSSYEQYF. DNA for the CDR3: TGTGCCAGTAGTCCGGGGACTAGCGGGAGGACCAGCTCCTACGAGCAGTACTTC.